This record covers a single T cell receptor (beta chain). Its antigen is not known. This sample was included in a study of T cell repertoires in aging, cancer and after chemotherapy. Study-wide background: About 10 million TCR reads made up the full dataset. General study results and limits: Across the chemotherapy interval, each cancer cohort showed higher median generation probability, suggesting thymic rebound. Age-matched healthy donors had significantly more diverse, less clonal blood TCR repertoires than untreated cancer patients.

There are 12 residues in the CDR3. V lost 4 bases and J lost 16, with 17 bases in between. Germline values: CDR1 SGHDN, CDR2 FVKESK. Rearranged V-D-J TRB sequences were amplified with a mixed TRB-A/B primer pool. Via MiXCR, TCRdb re-called the multiplex PCR reads, giving one row per CDR3 protein. Among around 10,000 distinct CDR3 sequences listed, approximately 30% were seen once. Amplification of TCR beta used genomic DNA extracted from peripheral blood. The sequence was obtained from a human donor in good health. The V call is TRBV14, the J call TRBJ2-1; possibly TRBD2 for D (6 bases). What was sequenced was blood. The CDR3 DNA is TGTGCCAGCAGCCTACCGGCGGGGCTGGTATTCTTC. It translates to CASSLPAGLVFF.